These 4 T cell receptor beta chains were sequenced from one sample in a study of blood T cell repertoires in COVID-19. TCRdb's table, derived via immunoSEQ multiplex PCR, lists solely in-frame clones and lacks some. The sample has 150,000 or so clones, 80% to 85% seen once. Sequencing was carried out using PBMCs or T cells enriched from blood (not recorded which). These receptors all come from a woman aged 55-69 years who had recovered from COVID-19.

This clone showed up just once. The V and J genes are TRBV27 and TRBJ1-2; 8 bases are shared with TRBD1. The CDR3 consists of 18 residues. Trimming at V came to 2 bases and at J to 0 bases, leaving 11 bases not matched to a gene. Germline assignment: CDR1 MNHEY and CDR2 SMNVEV (reference sequence). The CDR3, as DNA: TGTGCCAGCAGTTTAATAAGTTCCAGGGGGCCAGCTAACTATGGCTACACCTTC. Translation gives CASSLISSRGPANYGYTF.

The rearrangement links TRBV5-1 to TRBJ2-2; TRBD1 agrees at 10 bases. This CDR3 is 13 amino acids long. Germline trimming cut 7 bases from V and 6 bases from J; bases unmatched to any gene: 3. Germline-derived CDR1 and CDR2 are SGHRS and YFSETQ. CDR3 nucleotides: TGCGCCAGCGGGACAGGGGAATCCGGGGAGCTGTTTTTT. Amino acids: CASGTGESGELFF.

The CDR3, as DNA: TGTGCCAGCTCATTCGACCGGGGGGGCCGAACTGAAGCTTTCTTT. Translated, it gives CASSFDRGGRTEAFF. The V gene is TRBV18, the J gene TRBJ1-1, with TRBD1 as a possible D gene (6 bases). The CDR3 is made up of 15 amino acids. V lost 5 bases and J lost 5, with 18 bases in between. Looked up from germline, CDR1 is KGHSH and CDR2 is LQKENI.

This clone appeared a single time. This chain uses TRBV19 with TRBJ2-4; 9 nucleotides agree with TRBD2. CDR3 length: 17 amino acids. Per the germline V gene, CDR1 is LNHDA and CDR2 is SQIVND (reference sequence). J lost 6 bases, V lost 5 bases, and 14 bases had no gene match. Written as DNA, the CDR3 is TGTGCCAGTAGTCGGTCCGGGACTAGCTCTGCATTAAACATTCAGTACTTC. Translation gives CASSRSGTSSALNIQYF.